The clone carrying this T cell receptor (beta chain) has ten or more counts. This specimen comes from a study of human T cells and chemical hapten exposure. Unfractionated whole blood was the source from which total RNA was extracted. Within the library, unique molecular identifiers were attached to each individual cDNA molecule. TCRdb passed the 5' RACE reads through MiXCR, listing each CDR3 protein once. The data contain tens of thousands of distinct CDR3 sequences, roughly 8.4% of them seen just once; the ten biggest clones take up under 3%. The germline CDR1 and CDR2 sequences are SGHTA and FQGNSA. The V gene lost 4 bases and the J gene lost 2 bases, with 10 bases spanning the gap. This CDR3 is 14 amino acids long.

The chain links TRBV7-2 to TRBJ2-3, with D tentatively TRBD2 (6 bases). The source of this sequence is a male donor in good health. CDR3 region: CASSSGLTTDTQYF. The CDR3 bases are TGTGCCAGCAGCTCAGGACTAACCACAGATACGCAGTATTTT.